This T cell receptor (beta chain) was identified in a study of OX40 agonist ivuxolimab in advanced cancers. Across the whole study: Prior anti-PD-1, anti-PD-L1 or anti-CTLA-4 therapy did not bar entry, and more than 35% had some. Findings and caveats of the study: There were, on average, more expanded clones in CD8+ T cells than in CD4+.

The CDR3 consists of 20 residues. The V gene's germline CDR1 is LNHNV and CDR2 YYDKDF (reference sequence). With baseline, cycle 4 day 1, and cycle 7 day 1 as timepoints, blood was sampled. As concerns this clone: The antigen is undetermined.

Method: immunoSEQ multiplex PCR; TCRdb's copy keeps in-frame clones and lacks some. This sample has about 55,000 clones, with 86% found just once. The gene calls are TRBV15 and TRBJ2-5, with D possibly TRBD2 on 5 matching bases. TRBJ2-7 explains the end of the DNA better; the J call may be wrong. This clonotype originated in an adult with an advanced solid tumor such as melanoma, head and neck, liver or kidney cancer. Material: CD4+ or CD8+ T cells sorted from blood, obtained in a trial of the OX40 agonist ivuxolimab. The chain's CDR3 is CATSRLVGWVERSNKYEQYF. The CDR3 DNA reads as TGTGCCACCAGCAGATTAGTGGGTTGGGTTGAGCGGTCCAATAAGTACGAGCAGTACTTC.